What follows describes a single T cell receptor beta chain. These data originate in a study of siplizumab effects on memory and regulatory T cells. Assay: immunoSEQ multiplex PCR; the TCRdb copy retains only in-frame clones and omits some. The table has about 120,000 clones, roughly 92% seen once. The sequenced sample consisted of CD4+ T cells sorted from blood. The receptor was derived from a human donor in good health.

DNA of the CDR3: TGCAGCACTACCCGGTCGGGGGTTGGGAACTATGGCTACACCTTC. Amino acid sequence: CSTTRSGVGNYGYTF. The chain couples TRBV29-1 to TRBJ1-2; D is perhaps TRBD1 (5 bases). The CDR3 has 15 residues. The V end lost 8 bases, the J end lost 2 bases, and 21 bases lay between the germline ends. Germline CDR1 and CDR2: SQVTM and ANQGSEA.